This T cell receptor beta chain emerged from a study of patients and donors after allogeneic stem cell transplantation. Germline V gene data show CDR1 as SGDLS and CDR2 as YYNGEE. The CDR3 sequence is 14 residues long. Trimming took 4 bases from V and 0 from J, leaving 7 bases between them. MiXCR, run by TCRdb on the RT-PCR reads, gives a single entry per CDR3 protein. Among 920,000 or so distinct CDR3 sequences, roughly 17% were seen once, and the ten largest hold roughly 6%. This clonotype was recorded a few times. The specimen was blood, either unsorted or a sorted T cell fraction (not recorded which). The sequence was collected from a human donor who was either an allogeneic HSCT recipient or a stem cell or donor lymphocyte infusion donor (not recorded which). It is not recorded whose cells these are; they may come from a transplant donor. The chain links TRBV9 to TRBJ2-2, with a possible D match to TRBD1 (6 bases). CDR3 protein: CASSKGANTGELFF. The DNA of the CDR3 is TGTGCCAGCAGCAAGGGGGCGAACACCGGGGAGCTGTTTTTT.